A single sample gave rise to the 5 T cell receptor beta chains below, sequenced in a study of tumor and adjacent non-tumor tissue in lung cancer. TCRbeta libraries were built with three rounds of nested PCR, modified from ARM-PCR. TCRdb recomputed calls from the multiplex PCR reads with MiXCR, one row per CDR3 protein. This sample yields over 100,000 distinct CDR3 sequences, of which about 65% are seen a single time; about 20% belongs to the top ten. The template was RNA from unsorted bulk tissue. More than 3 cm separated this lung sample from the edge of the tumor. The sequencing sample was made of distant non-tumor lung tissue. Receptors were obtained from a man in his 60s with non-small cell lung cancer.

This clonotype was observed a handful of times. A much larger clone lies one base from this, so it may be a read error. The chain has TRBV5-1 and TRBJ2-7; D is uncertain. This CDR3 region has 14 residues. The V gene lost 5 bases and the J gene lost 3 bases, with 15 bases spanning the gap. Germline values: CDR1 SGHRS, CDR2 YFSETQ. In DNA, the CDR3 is TGCGCCAGCAGAGAGGAGATTAGCAGCTACGAGCAGTACTTC. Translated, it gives CASREEISSYEQYF.

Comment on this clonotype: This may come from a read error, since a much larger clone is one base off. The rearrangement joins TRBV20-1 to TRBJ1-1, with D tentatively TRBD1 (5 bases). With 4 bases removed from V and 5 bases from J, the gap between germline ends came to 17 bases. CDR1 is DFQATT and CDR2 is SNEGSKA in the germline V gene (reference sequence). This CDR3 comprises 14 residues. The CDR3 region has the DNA TGCAGTGCTAAACGCCATGGGACTGATACTGAAGCTTTCTTT. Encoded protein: CSAKRHGTDTEAFF.

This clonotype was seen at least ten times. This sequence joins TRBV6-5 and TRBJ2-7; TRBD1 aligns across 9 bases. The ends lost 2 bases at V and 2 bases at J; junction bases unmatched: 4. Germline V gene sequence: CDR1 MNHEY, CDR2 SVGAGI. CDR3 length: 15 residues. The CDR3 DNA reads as TGTGCCAGCAGTTACAGGGGACAGGGCCCCTACGAGCAGTACTTC. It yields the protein CASSYRGQGPYEQYF.

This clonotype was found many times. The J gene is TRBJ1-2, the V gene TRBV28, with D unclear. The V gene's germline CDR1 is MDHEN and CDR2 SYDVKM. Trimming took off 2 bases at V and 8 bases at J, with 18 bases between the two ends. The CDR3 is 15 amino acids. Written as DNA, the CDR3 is TGTGCCAGCAGTTTAAGGGCCCCATTTGTCGAGGGCTACACCTTC. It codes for CASSLRAPFVEGYTF.

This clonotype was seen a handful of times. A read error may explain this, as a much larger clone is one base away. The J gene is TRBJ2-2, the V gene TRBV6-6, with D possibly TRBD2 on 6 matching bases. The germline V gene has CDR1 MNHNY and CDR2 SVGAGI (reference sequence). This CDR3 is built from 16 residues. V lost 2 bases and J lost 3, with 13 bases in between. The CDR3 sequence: CASSYTLTGDTGELFF. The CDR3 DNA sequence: TGTGCCAGCAGTTACACCCTAACGGGAGACACCGGGGAGCTGTTTTTT.